The 9 T cell receptor beta chains below all came from one sample that was sequenced in a study of blood T cell repertoires in COVID-19. The method was immunoSEQ multiplex PCR; TCRdb's version includes in-frame clones alone and lacks a portion of them. The sample lists roughly 200,000 clones; about nine tenths were seen once. The specimen was PBMCs or T cells enriched from blood (not recorded which). The receptors come from a man younger than 45 in a cohort exposed to, infected with or recovered from COVID-19 (not recorded which).

The V and J genes are TRBV28 and TRBJ2-5; tentative D call: TRBD1 (7 bases). This CDR3 has 15 amino acids. Germline V gives CDR1 MDHEN, CDR2 SYDVKM. The V and J ends lost 1 base and 4 bases respectively, with 13 bases between them. The CDR3 DNA reads as TGTGCCAGCAGTTTATCGACAGGGAGGCCAGAGACCCAGTACTTC. This gives the protein CASSLSTGRPETQYF. Full variable domain (remainder filled in from reference TRBV28 and TRBJ2-5): DVKVTQSSRYLVKRTGEKVFLECVQDMDHENMFWYRQDPGLGLRLIYFSYDVKMKEKGDIPEGYSVSREKKERFSLILESASTNQTSMYLCASSLSTGRPETQYFGPGTRLLVL.

This clone showed up just once. This chain joins TRBV9 and TRBJ2-1, with TRBD1 matching 8 bases. The ends lost 0 bases at V and 2 bases at J; junction bases unmatched: 4. The CDR3 extends over 16 amino acids. Germline CDR1 SGDLS, CDR2 YYNGEE. The chain's CDR3 is CASSVGQGLPYNEQFF. As DNA, the CDR3 is TGTGCCAGCAGCGTAGGACAGGGGCTCCCCTACAATGAGCAGTTCTTC. The whole variable domain, filled in from reference TRBV9 and TRBJ2-1, reads DSGVTQTPKHLITATGQRVTLRCSPRSGDLSVYWYQQSLDQGLQFLIQYYNGEERAKGNILERFSAQQFPDLHSELNLSSLELGDSALYFCASSVGQGLPYNEQFFGPGTRLTVL.

The rearrangement joins TRBV28 to TRBJ1-1; unclear D gene. V lost 10 bases and J lost 2, with 8 bases in between. CDR3 length: 11 amino acids. Germline lookup yields CDR1 MDHEN and CDR2 SYDVKM. The CDR3 loop is CATMLNTEAFF. The CDR3 DNA is TGTGCCACCATGCTAAACACTGAAGCTTTCTTT. Drawing the rest from reference TRBV28 and TRBJ1-1, the complete variable domain is DVKVTQSSRYLVKRTGEKVFLECVQDMDHENMFWYRQDPGLGLRLIYFSYDVKMKEKGDIPEGYSVSREKKERFSLILESASTNQTSMYLCATMLNTEAFFGQGTRLTVV.

The chain has TRBV14 and TRBJ2-7; D may be TRBD1 (6 bases). Trimming left V 3 bases short and J 0 bases short, with 15 bases between. Looked up from germline, CDR1 is SGHDN and CDR2 is FVKESK. The CDR3 is 16 amino acids. The CDR3 bases are TGTGCCAGCAGCCACCGTACAGGGATAGGCTCCTACGAGCAGTACTTC. This gives the protein CASSHRTGIGSYEQYF. The entire variable domain, with the rest obtained from reference TRBV14 and TRBJ2-7, is as follows: EAGVTQFPSHSVIEKGQTVTLRCDPISGHDNLYWYRRVMGKEIKFLLHFVKESKQDESGMPNNRFLAERTGGTYSTLKVQPAELEDSGVYFCASSHRTGIGSYEQYFGPGTRLTVT.

For this clone: This CDR3 is also generated by other DNA sequences in the sample. V usage is TRBV24-1 and J usage is TRBJ1-1; maybe TRBD1 (5 bases). The length of the CDR3 is 12 residues. CDR1 and CDR2 (germline): KGHDR, SFDVKD. Trimming removed 4 bases at V and 7 bases at J, with 9 bases between. The CDR3 DNA reads TGTGCCACCAGTGACCTTACAGGTGAAGCTTTCTTT. It codes for CATSDLTGEAFF.

The chain employs TRBV5-1 and TRBJ2-2, with 7 bases matching TRBD2. The CDR3 is 17 amino acids. Germline lookup yields CDR1 SGHRS and CDR2 YFSETQ. J was trimmed by 3 bases and V by 0 bases; bases with no gene match: 8. The CDR3 here is CASSLGRGGTDTGELFF. As DNA, the CDR3 is TGCGCCAGCAGCTTGGGCCGCGGGGGAACCGACACCGGGGAGCTGTTTTTT.

The CDR3 bases are TGTGCCAGCAGCCTGTACAGCAAAAGCTCCTACGAGCAGTACTTC. This gives the protein CASSLYSKSSYEQYF. The chain uses TRBV5-4 and TRBJ2-7, with no clear D. V was clipped by 4 bases and J by 0 bases, with 14 bases between them. The germline CDR1 and CDR2 sequences are SGHNT and YYREEE (reference sequence). This CDR3 is built from 15 residues.

This sequence joins TRBV6-1 and TRBJ2-6, with a tentative D call TRBD2 (6 bases). CDR3 length: 19 residues. V was trimmed by 3 bases and J by 0 bases, leaving 18 bases between them. The germline gives CDR1 MNHNS, CDR2 SASEGT. The CDR3 DNA is TGTGCCAGCAGTGATGCCGGGGGTAGACCTACCTCTGGGGCCAACGTCCTGACTTTC. It is translated as CASSDAGGRPTSGANVLTF.

This clone is a singleton in its sample. CDR3 loop: CASSYSTRPEAFF. Here the CDR3 DNA reads TGTGCCAGCAGTTACTCGACAAGGCCTGAAGCTTTCTTT. The rearrangement links TRBV6-2 or TRBV6-3 to TRBJ1-1; no definite D call. Germline V gene lookup returns CDR1 MNHEY and CDR2 SVGEGT. Trimming cost V 0 bases and J 6 bases, with 8 bases left between them. The CDR3 has 13 amino acids.